These T cell receptor beta chains were read from a single sample in a study of T cells in localized non-small cell lung cancer. Sequenced by immunoSEQ multiplex PCR; TCRdb stores in-frame clones only, minus some. The data hold about 33,000 clones, with 80% observed a single time. The sequences come from peripheral blood, collected before any cancer treatment. Receptor source: a male donor at least 60 years old with stage III squamous cell lung carcinoma. The CDR3 runs from the conserved cysteine through the conserved F or W. Each record gives: J gene, clone size, D gene, V gene, CDR3 protein, CDR3 DNA. D genes are given only for firm matches. Only some rows state a clone size, as once, few, many or a class for expanded clones.

>TRBJ2-7|.|.|TRBV7-2
CASSSGNPYWQYF
TGTGCCAGCAGCTCGGGGAATCCATATTGGCAGTACTTC
>TRBJ2-7|once|.|TRBV11-2
CASTRRDTPSYEQYF
TGTGCCAGCACCCGTCGGGACACTCCCTCCTACGAGCAGTACTTC
>TRBJ1-5|.|.|TRBV7-9
CASSLGPASPQHF
TGTGCCAGCAGCTTAGGACCAGCCAGTCCCCAGCATTTT
>TRBJ2-5|few|.|TRBV18
CASSPPGSETQYF
TGTGCCAGCTCACCGCCCGGGAGTGAGACCCAGTACTTC
>TRBJ2-5|.|.|TRBV7-8
CASSARDNGYQETQYF
TGTGCCAGCAGCGCCCGGGACAACGGGTACCAAGAGACCCAGTACTTC
>TRBJ1-1|.|.|TRBV19
CASSIDPNRPNTEAFF
TGTGCCAGTAGTATAGATCCAAACAGACCGAACACTGAAGCTTTCTTT
>TRBJ1-4|.|.|TRBV7-2
CASSFPGEKLFF
TGTGCCAGCAGCTTCCCGGGTGAAAAACTGTTTTTT
>TRBJ1-1|.|.|TRBV4-1
CASSRSRDNTEAFF
TGCGCCAGCAGCCGATCAAGGGATAACACTGAAGCTTTCTTT
>TRBJ2-7|.|.|TRBV29-1
CSVLGQTYEQYF
TGCAGCGTTTTAGGACAGACCTACGAGCAGTACTTC
>TRBJ1-2|.|.|TRBV30
CAWSKVSGYGYTF
TGTGCCTGGAGCAAAGTCTCCGGGTATGGCTACACCTTC
>TRBJ2-7|once|.|TRBV7-9
CASSRGLDEQYF
TGTGCCAGCAGCCGGGGGCTCGACGAGCAGTACTTC
>TRBJ1-1|few|.|TRBV9
CASSTETRTEAFF
TGTGCCAGCAGCACCGAGACCCGGACTGAAGCTTTCTTT
>TRBJ1-3|.|.|TRBV7-6
CASSSSIQGTGNTIYF
TGTGCCAGCAGCTCCAGTATCCAGGGGACTGGAAACACCATATATTTT
>TRBJ2-2|.|.|TRBV9
CASSVARGVSNTGELFF
TGTGCCAGCAGCGTGGCGAGAGGGGTATCGAACACCGGGGAGCTGTTTTTT
>TRBJ1-2|.|.|TRBV4-1
CASSQDRGIVGGYTF
TGCGCCAGCAGCCAAGATCGCGGGATCGTCGGCGGCTACACCTTC
>TRBJ2-3|.|.|TRBV7-9
CASSSDTQYF
TGTGCCAGCAGCTCAGATACGCAGTATTTT